Each of the 10 T cell receptor beta chains below was sequenced from the same sample in a study of T cells after yellow fever vaccination. Each CDR3 protein gets one entry after TCRdb re-called the 5' RACE reads with MiXCR. The table has some 350,000 distinct CDR3 sequences, approximately 5.7% seen once. The sequences come from PBMCs, collected 5 days after the yellow fever booster vaccination. The receptors come from a young man who received the YFV17D yellow fever vaccine.

Here the CDR3 DNA reads TGCAGTGCCAGTCGGTTAGCGGAAGAGACCCAGTACTTC. Translating it yields CSASRLAEETQYF. This chain links TRBV20-1 with TRBJ2-5, with D possibly being TRBD2 (6 bases). The CDR3 length is 13 residues. The germline V and J ends were trimmed by 6 bases and 3 bases, with 14 bases remaining between them. From germline, CDR1 is DFQATT and CDR2 SNEGSKA (reference sequence).

This clonotype was recorded many times. The chain combines TRBV27 with TRBJ2-2, with D unclear. Germline assignment: CDR1 MNHEY and CDR2 SMNVEV (reference sequence). This CDR3 has 11 amino acids. V lost 3 bases and J 7 bases, leaving 3 bases between the germline ends. The CDR3: CASSFNGELFF. CDR3 in DNA: TGTGCCAGCAGTTTTAACGGGGAGCTGTTTTTT.

This clonotype was detected ten times or more. The rearrangement links TRBV7-9 to TRBJ2-3, with D uncertain. The CDR3 is 11 residues long. Germline V gene data show CDR1 as SEHNR and CDR2 as FQNEAQ (reference sequence). Between the trimmed V and J ends, which lost 5 bases and 7 bases, there was a span of 7 bases. The CDR3 DNA sequence: TGTGCCAGCAGCCCACAGAATACGCAGTATTTT. The encoded protein is CASSPQNTQYF.

This clonotype occurred many times. The chain is built from TRBV6-1 and TRBJ2-5; 8 nucleotides line up with TRBD1. This CDR3 contains 16 residues. Germline V gene lookup returns CDR1 MNHNS and CDR2 SASEGT. J lost 5 bases, V lost 4 bases, and 12 bases had no gene match. The CDR3 loop is CASSGIRQGRPETQYF. As DNA, the CDR3 is TGTGCCAGCAGTGGTATCCGACAGGGGAGGCCGGAGACCCAGTACTTC.

This clonotype was found many times. This chain connects TRBV6-2 or TRBV6-3 to TRBJ2-7; 7 nucleotides agree with TRBD1. Per the germline V gene, CDR1 is MNHEY and CDR2 is SVGEGT. V dropped 2 bases and J dropped 3; count of bases not matched to a gene: 7. The CDR3 totals 15 residues. CDR3: CASSYTAGGYYEQYF. The CDR3 DNA reads TGTGCCAGCAGTTACACCGCAGGGGGATACTACGAGCAGTACTTC.

This clonotype was seen at least ten times. The chain links TRBV9 to TRBJ2-1; tentatively, D is TRBD2 (6 bases). Trimming took 0 bases from V and 10 from J, leaving 8 bases between them. Germline assignment: CDR1 SGDLS and CDR2 YYNGEE. The length of the CDR3 is 12 residues. Here the CDR3 DNA reads TGTGCCAGCAGCGTAGGGGGACTGGAGCAGTTCTTC. This encodes CASSVGGLEQFF. Filled out from reference TRBV9 and TRBJ2-1, the complete variable domain reads DSGVTQTPKHLITATGQRVTLRCSPRSGDLSVYWYQQSLDQGLQFLIQYYNGEERAKGNILERFSAQQFPDLHSELNLSSLELGDSALYFCASSVGGLEQFFGPGTRLTVL.

This clonotype was detected many times. V and J are TRBV28 and TRBJ1-5, with a possible D match to TRBD1 (5 bases). In germline, CDR1 is MDHEN, CDR2 SYDVKM. Deletions cut 5 bases from V and 7 bases from J, with 21 bases between. The CDR3 covers 16 residues. CDR3 residues: CASSKTQDTWYQPQHF. For the CDR3, the DNA is TGTGCCAGCAGTAAAACACAGGATACTTGGTACCAGCCCCAGCATTTT. The entire variable domain, with the rest obtained from reference TRBV28 and TRBJ1-5, is as follows: DVKVTQSSRYLVKRTGEKVFLECVQDMDHENMFWYRQDPGLGLRLIYFSYDVKMKEKGDIPEGYSVSREKKERFSLILESASTNQTSMYLCASSKTQDTWYQPQHFGDGTRLSIL.

This clonotype was detected only a few times. The chain recombines TRBV27 with TRBJ2-3; 8 bases are a match to TRBD2. Germline CDR1 reads MNHEY; CDR2 reads SMNVEV (reference sequence). The CDR3 is 15 residues long. Trimming cost V 6 bases and J 4 bases; bases outside gene matches: 9. The CDR3, as DNA: TGTGCCAGCAGGGCGGGGGGCCTAAATCCAGATACGCAGTATTTT. This translates into CASRAGGLNPDTQYF.

This clonotype has ten or more counts. The chain uses TRBV20-1 and TRBJ1-1; no definite D call. The germline CDR1 and CDR2 sequences are DFQATT and SNEGSKA (reference sequence). The CDR3 has 13 amino acids. Trimming shortened V by 6 bases and J by 0 bases, and 11 bases separated the two germline ends. The CDR3: CSARRGVNTEAFF. The CDR3 DNA follows: TGCAGTGCCCGGCGGGGTGTGAACACTGAAGCTTTCTTT.

Only a few counts were recorded for this clonotype. The chain couples TRBV7-6 to TRBJ2-1, with 13 bases fitting TRBD2. The CDR3 loop spans 16 amino acids. V gave up 5 bases and J gave up 9 bases; unmatched junction bases: 10. The germline V gene encodes CDR1 SGHVS and CDR2 FNYEAQ. CDR3 sequence (DNA): TGTGCCAGCAGCCCCTGGACTAGCGGGAGTCGGGGTGAGCAGTTCTTC. Translation: CASSPWTSGSRGEQFF.